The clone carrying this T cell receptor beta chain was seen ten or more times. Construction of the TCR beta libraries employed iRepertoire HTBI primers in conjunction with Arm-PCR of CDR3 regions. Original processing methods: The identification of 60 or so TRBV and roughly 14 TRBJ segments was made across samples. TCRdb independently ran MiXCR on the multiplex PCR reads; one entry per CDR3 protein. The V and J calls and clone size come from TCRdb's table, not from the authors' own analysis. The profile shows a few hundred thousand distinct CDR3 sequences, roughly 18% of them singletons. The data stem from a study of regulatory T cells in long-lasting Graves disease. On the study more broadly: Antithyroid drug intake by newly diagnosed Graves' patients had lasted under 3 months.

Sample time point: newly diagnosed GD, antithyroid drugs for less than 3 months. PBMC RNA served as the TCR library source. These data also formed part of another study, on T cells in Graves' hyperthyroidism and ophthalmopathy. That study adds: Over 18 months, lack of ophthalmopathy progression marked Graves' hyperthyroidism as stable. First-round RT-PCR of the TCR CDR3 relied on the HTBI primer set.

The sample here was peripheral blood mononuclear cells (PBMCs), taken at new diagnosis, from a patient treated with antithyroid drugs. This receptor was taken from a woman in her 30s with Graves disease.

The CDR3 is CASSRTAYGYTF. The CDR3 coding sequence is TGTGCCAGCAGTAGGACAGCCTATGGCTACACCTTC. This chain joins TRBV28 and TRBJ1-2; possible D gene TRBD1, 6 bases. The CDR3 length is 12 residues. The germline V gene encodes CDR1 MDHEN and CDR2 SYDVKM. V was clipped by 5 bases and J by 4 bases, with 8 bases between them.